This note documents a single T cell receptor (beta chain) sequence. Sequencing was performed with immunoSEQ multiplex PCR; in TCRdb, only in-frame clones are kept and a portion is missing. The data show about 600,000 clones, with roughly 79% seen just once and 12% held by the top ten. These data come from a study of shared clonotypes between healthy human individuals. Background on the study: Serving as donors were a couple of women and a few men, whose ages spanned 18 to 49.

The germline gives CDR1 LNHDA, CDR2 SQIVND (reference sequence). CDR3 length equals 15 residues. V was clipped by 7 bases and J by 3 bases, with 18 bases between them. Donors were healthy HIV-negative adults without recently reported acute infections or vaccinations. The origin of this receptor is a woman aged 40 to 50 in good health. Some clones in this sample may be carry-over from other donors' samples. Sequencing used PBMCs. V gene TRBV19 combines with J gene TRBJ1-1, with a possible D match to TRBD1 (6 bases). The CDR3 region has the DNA TGTGCCAGTAACACACCCCTCCGGGGGCACACTGAAGCTTTCTTT. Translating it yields CASNTPLRGHTEAFF.